This TCR beta chain comes out of a study of shared clonotypes between healthy human individuals. Study as a whole: CD4 naive cells filled three plates per donor, CD4 memory three, CD8 naive two and CD8 memory one. Findings and limits, study-wide: Roughly 5% of naive CD4 clonotypes were common to a few donors. Clonotype sharing among donors was expected to depend on sequencing depth.

Points on this clone: Its antigen is not known.

Here immunoSEQ multiplex PCR was the method, and the copy in TCRdb shows in-frame clones only, minus some. Of over a million clones detected, more than 60% appear once; the ten largest clones hold over 1.3%. The CDR3 length is 14 residues. J was trimmed by 4 bases and V by 7 bases; bases with no gene match: 5. Germline V gene data show CDR1 as ENHRY and CDR2 as SYGVKD. This TCR was recovered from a man aged 18 to 29 in good health. Sequencing was carried out using memory CD4+ T cells sorted from blood. Subset of the sample: CD45RA-negative fraction. V is TRBV10-3 and J is TRBJ1-3, with 9 bases identical to TRBD1. For the CDR3, the DNA is TGTGCCATCACGACAGGGGGGGAAGGAAACACCATATATTTT. It translates to CAITTGGEGNTIYF.